This TCR beta chain was found in a study of T cell responses to AZD1222 COVID-19 vaccine. V lost 4 bases to trimming and J lost 3 bases, with 16 bases between them. CDR3 length: 15 amino acids. CDR1 is SGHDT, CDR2 YYEEEE, per germline. Study observations and caveats: Clonal diversity was possibly underestimated, and the donors were mostly white British, with more females. Vaccine-related CD4 TCRs covered spike, predominating at 160-218 and 743-854.

With regard to this clone: Its antigen is currently unknown.

Measured with immunoSEQ multiplex PCR; TCRdb has only the in-frame clones, and not every one. The sample carries tens of thousands of clones, nearly 90% recorded once. The chain carries TRBV5-6 and TRBJ1-2, with D tentatively TRBD1 (6 bases). Sequences were derived from peripheral blood, sampled 28 days after the second AZD1222 dose. The clonotype comes from an adult who received the AZD1222 COVID-19 vaccine. The CDR3: CASSPPQGSDYGYTF. The CDR3, as DNA: TGTGCCAGCAGCCCACCACAGGGATCGGACTATGGCTACACCTTC.